This T cell receptor beta chain derives from a study of shared clonotypes between healthy human individuals (dated by TCRdb to the early 2020s). Regarding the research as a whole: Two women and a few men aged 18 to 49 years were included in the cohort. For each donor, CD4 naive and CD4 memory were each run on three plates, CD8 naive on two plates, and CD8 memory on one plate. The study deeply sequenced blood TCR repertoires of about five healthy adults to estimate repertoire size and the extent of clonotype sharing between individuals. Different laboratories and diverse techniques were used to prepare libraries and sequence TCR repertoires, to increase sequencing depth and limit assay-specific biases. Per donor, leukapheresis produced somewhere between about 0.94 and 9.5 billion PBMCs.

CD8 naive samples consisted of CD45RO-negative cells that were positively selected for CCR7, yielding a CD45RA+CCR7+ population without TemRA cells. Healthy HIV-negative adults with no recently reported acute infections or vaccinations were included as donors. Every donor was a Caucasian adult residing in Nashville, Tennessee, USA. After blood collection by leukapheresis, PBMCs were isolated using Ficoll-Histopaque density gradient centrifugation and then cryopreserved in the vapor phase of liquid nitrogen. Purity and quantity of every magnetically sorted T cell population were checked by analytical flow cytometry. Genomic DNA was isolated from each sorted fraction and quantified by UV absorbance on a Nanodrop 2000c. The study at large found these results: Based on pairwise subsampling, the degree of clonotype sharing among donors was expected to be affected by sequencing depth. Rarefaction of sorted-subset datasets indicated incomplete sequencing despite the large sequencing depth. Compared with non-shared clonotypes, the clonotypes found in all four sorted-subset donors had higher generation probabilities. Sharing across a few donors was observed for roughly 5% of naive CD4, over 3% of naive CD8, over 2% of memory CD4, and roughly 0.4% of memory CD8 clonotypes. Estimated clonotype richness was generally larger for naive than for memory subsets. Because the study included a small number of donors, the genetic and exposure-history diversity represented was limited. Only blood was sampled, and tissue TCR repertoires likely differ from those in blood.

According to the germline V gene (reference sequence), CDR1 reads LNHDA and CDR2 reads SQIVND. At the junction V is shortened by 3 bases and J by 0 bases; bases outside the gene matches: 13. There are 19 amino acids in the CDR3, from cysteine to phenylalanine inclusive. Only the CDR3 DNA stays, 57 bases, in frame from base 1. This clone occurred a few times. Its cognate antigen has yet to be identified. No per-base quality is available; no much larger clone lies one base away. Using the deep immunoSEQ assay, TCR CDR3 regions were amplified from genomic DNA by multiplex PCR. Genomic DNA extracted from each cell subset was distributed evenly over all wells of several immunoSEQ 96-well plates, and each plate served as one replicate. For sorted subsets, 200 ng of genomic DNA, equivalent to 30,000 or so T cell genomes, went into each replicate PCR. Purified libraries were measured with a Qubit 3.0 fluorometer, size-checked on a Bioanalyzer 2100, and measured again with the KAPA Library Quantification kit. Every immunoSEQ 96-well plate was sequenced on a dedicated single-read 150-cycle Illumina NextSeq 550 flow cell. In the original analysis: Because the immunoSEQ output held only junctional sequences and lacked quality scores, the filtering could not match the filtering applied to full-length reads. To assign V/J genes and CDR3, sequences were annotated against IMGT germline references using PyIR, a Python wrapper for IgBLAST v1.9. Reads were removed for weak V/J assignments (E-value above 1e-6), missing CDR3, stop codons, out-of-frame junctions, or ambiguous translated residues. V3J clonotypes were defined as sequences sharing an identical inferred V gene, J gene, and CDR3 amino acid sequence. To compute the percentage overlap between repertoires, the number of shared unique clonotypes was divided by the size of the smaller repertoire. Repertoire richness was assessed with RTK rarefaction, the Chao1 estimator, and Recon v2.1 estimates of unobserved clonotypes. For all TCRbeta clonotypes obtained by the gDNA method from a few donors, generation probabilities were computed with OLGA. Here the immuneACCESS table is served through TCRdb, limited to in-frame sequences with V and J called. Missing clones are a known gap in these copies; in checked studies unresolved V genes cover under half, and the rest lacks a known reason. That table gives V, J and clone size, and the DNA gave D and trimming. This sample is represented by about 2,200,000 clones; 85% to 95% of them were singletons. The ten most abundant clones make up 1.5% to 2% of the sample.

The material sequenced was naive CD8+ T cells from PBMCs. In light of the paper, this sample's cell subset or site label describes: CD45RA+CCR7+. This clonotype was sampled from a man aged 18 to 29 in good health. Some clones in this sample may be carry-over from other donors' samples. The chain couples TRBV19 to TRBJ2-1; 8 junctional bases match TRBD2. The nucleotide sequence is TGTGCCAGTAGTATCTATCCGGGAGGGCCGAAAGGCTCCTACAATGAGCAGTTCTTC. Translated, this is CASSIYPGGPKGSYNEQFF.